This entry lists 30 T cell receptor beta chains sequenced from one sample in a study of cytomegalovirus exposure and HLA in healthy donors. Primers included in the PCR were 60 Vbeta and 13 Jbeta primers. This table comes from immunoSEQ multiplex PCR, and its TCRdb copy is limited to in-frame clones, with some not included. The table shows about 150,000 clones, with approximately 80% occurring only once. The material sequenced was PBMCs. The receptors were sampled from a man aged 25 to 45 in good health and CMV-seropositive.

This chain joins TRBV27 and TRBJ2-1; 7 nucleotides match TRBD1. The junction had 10 bases not matched to a gene; V was cut back by 5 bases and J by 6 bases. CDR3 length equals 15 residues. Germline CDR1 reads MNHEY; CDR2 reads SMNVEV (reference sequence). The CDR3 coding sequence is TGTGCCAGCAGTCCGAGGGGGCTAGCACCCAATGAGCAGTTCTTC. Its protein product is CASSPRGLAPNEQFF.

Worth noting for this clone: The sample holds other DNA sequences that translate to the same CDR3. This chain connects TRBV5-1 to TRBJ2-7, with D uncertain. The CDR3 consists of 14 residues. V dropped 0 bases and J dropped 0 bases, with 7 bases sitting between them. Looked up from germline, CDR1 is SGHRS and CDR2 is YFSETQ. The CDR3 nucleotides are TGCGCCAGCAGCTTGGTGGGCAGCTCCTACGAGCAGTACTTC. Amino acid sequence: CASSLVGSSYEQYF.

The rearrangement uses TRBV19 and TRBJ2-7; 14 bases map to TRBD2. Germline V lookup: CDR1 LNHDA, CDR2 SQIVND (reference sequence). V lost 4 bases to trimming and J lost 6 bases; unmatched junction nucleotides: 2. This CDR3 region has 14 residues. The CDR3 region is CASSTGLAGGEQYF. For the CDR3, the DNA is TGTGCCAGTAGTACCGGACTAGCGGGAGGCGAGCAGTACTTC.

The rearrangement uses TRBV5-1 and TRBJ2-1, with TRBD1 identical over 8 bases. The length of the CDR3 is 15 residues. J lost 5 bases, V lost 4 bases, and 8 bases had no gene match. Germline V CDR1 and CDR2: SGHRS, YFSETQ. The CDR3 sequence: CASSPRDRRDNEQFF. The CDR3, as DNA: TGCGCCAGCAGCCCCCGGGACAGGCGAGACAATGAGCAGTTCTTC.

The rearrangement uses TRBV5-4 and TRBJ2-7, with 10 bases that match TRBD2. This CDR3 has 14 amino acids. With V trimmed by 3 bases and J by 6 bases, 6 bases remained unmatched. Germline CDR1 is SGHNT and CDR2 is YYREEE (reference sequence). CDR3 sequence (DNA): TGTGCCAGCAGCTCGCTAGCGGGAGTGGCCGAGCAGTACTTC. This encodes CASSSLAGVAEQYF.

This clone has more than one count but fewer than ten. The rearrangement links TRBV5-6 to TRBJ2-6; 9 bases are a match to TRBD1. J lost 11 bases, V lost 3 bases, and 6 bases had no gene match. Germline V gene sequence: CDR1 SGHDT, CDR2 YYEEEE. The CDR3 is 14 amino acids. CDR3 DNA sequence: TGTGCCAGCAGCTCCCGGGACAGGGAGGACGTCCTGACTTTC. Translation gives CASSSRDREDVLTF.

In DNA form, the CDR3 reads TGTGCTAGTGGTCAAAGGGGGCGAGAGACCCAGTACTTC. It translates to CASGQRGRETQYF. The rearrangement uses TRBV12-5 and TRBJ2-5, with 7 bases matching TRBD1. Germline V lookup: CDR1 LGHNT, CDR2 FRNRAP. The CDR3 loop spans 13 amino acids. The junction had 4 bases not matched to a gene; V was cut back by 5 bases and J by 4 bases.

CDR3 nucleotides: TGTGCCAGCAGCCCAGGCAGTCCCGGGACAGATAATGAAAAACTGTTTTTT. The encoded protein is CASSPGSPGTDNEKLFF. The V and J genes are TRBV5-5 and TRBJ1-4, with TRBD1 identical over 7 bases. Germline V gene lookup returns CDR1 SGHKS and CDR2 YYEKEE (reference sequence). The junction had 13 bases not matched to a gene; V was cut back by 4 bases and J by 4 bases. This CDR3 is built from 17 residues.

The chain links TRBV18 to TRBJ2-7; 9 bases are a match to TRBD1. The germline V gene has CDR1 KGHSH and CDR2 LQKENI. Trimming at V came to 4 bases and at J to 0 bases, leaving 7 bases not matched to a gene. This CDR3 has 16 residues. CDR3 sequence (DNA): TGTGCCAGCTCACGGACAGGGGCCGCGGCCTCCTACGAGCAGTACTTC. It translates to CASSRTGAAASYEQYF.

This sequence joins TRBV5-4 and TRBJ2-1; 9 bases line up with TRBD2. With 2 bases clipped from V and 3 bases from J, the junction kept 9 bases outside the gene matches. Germline V gene lookup returns CDR1 SGHNT and CDR2 YYREEE (reference sequence). The CDR3 spans 17 residues. The CDR3 here is CASSFGSSGGHYNEQFF. The CDR3 nucleotides read TGTGCCAGCAGCTTTGGGAGTAGCGGGGGCCACTACAATGAGCAGTTCTTC.

J is TRBJ2-7 and V is TRBV5-1, with 8 bases lining up with TRBD1. Unmatched junction bases numbered 10, after V lost 1 base and J lost 7 bases. The CDR3 totals 15 residues. CDR1 and CDR2 (germline): SGHRS, YFSETQ. The CDR3 DNA is TGCGCCAGCAGCTTGCTGACAGGGGCGGGGAGGGAGCAGTACTTC. Encoded protein: CASSLLTGAGREQYF.

This clone was seen only a few times. V usage is TRBV21-1 and J usage is TRBJ2-5; the table assigns TRBD1, which was not confirmed against the DNA. TRBV21-1 is described as a pseudogene. The CDR3 totals 14 residues. In nucleotides, the CDR3 is TGTGCCAGCAGCGTAGAGGGGACAGAAGAGACCCAGTACTTC. Its translation: CASSVEGTEETQYF.

The V call is TRBV5-1, the J call TRBJ1-2; 8 bases match TRBD1. The ends lost 4 bases at V and 6 bases at J; junction bases unmatched: 14. The CDR3 totals 16 residues. Germline lookup yields CDR1 SGHRS and CDR2 YFSETQ. The CDR3 protein is CASSISPGGLVDGYTF. In DNA form, the CDR3 reads TGCGCCAGCAGCATATCACCAGGGGGCCTAGTGGATGGCTACACCTTC.

V is TRBV5-1 and J is TRBJ2-3; D unresolved. Germline V gives CDR1 SGHRS, CDR2 YFSETQ. V dropped 3 bases and J dropped 2 bases, with 10 bases sitting between them. CDR3 length: 14 residues. The CDR3 bases are TGCGCCAGCAGCTCGGAGTGGATCACAGATACGCAGTATTTT. Translated, it gives CASSSEWITDTQYF.

The genes are TRBV19 and TRBJ2-7; TRBD2 might be the D (6 bases). Germline CDR1 reads LNHDA; CDR2 reads SQIVND (reference sequence). This CDR3 has 15 residues. Deletions cut 2 bases from V and 6 bases from J, with 17 bases between. CDR3 amino acids: CASSIFLGGPGEQYF. The CDR3 region has the DNA TGTGCCAGTAGTATATTTTTGGGGGGACCGGGCGAGCAGTACTTC.

The rearrangement links TRBV28 to TRBJ1-5; D not resolved. Germline-derived CDR1 and CDR2 are MDHEN and SYDVKM. CDR3 length: 13 amino acids. Trimming shortened V by 4 bases and J by 9 bases, and 13 bases separated the two germline ends. CDR3 region: CASSYRSTRPQHF. The CDR3 DNA reads as TGTGCCAGCAGTTACAGATCCACCCGGCCCCAGCATTTT.

The rearrangement links TRBV6-5 to TRBJ1-1, with 7 bases fitting TRBD1. The germline V gene encodes CDR1 MNHEY and CDR2 SVGAGI. V shed 2 bases and J 5 bases; nucleotides not matched to a gene: 8. CDR3 size: 15 residues. CDR3 DNA sequence: TGTGCCAGCAGTTACAAGATCAGGGGGACTACTGAAGCTTTCTTT. Translating gives CASSYKIRGTTEAFF.

This chain links TRBV11-3 with TRBJ2-1; D perhaps matches TRBD1 (7 bases). CDR3 size: 15 residues. Germline CDR1 SGHNT, CDR2 YENEEA. Trimming removed 0 bases at V and 5 bases at J, with 11 bases between. The DNA for the CDR3 is TGTGCCAGCAGCTTAGACCAGGGGGGCAACAATGAGCAGTTCTTC. It translates to CASSLDQGGNNEQFF.

The V call is TRBV21-1, the J call TRBJ2-5; TRBD1 is the table's D call, not checked against the DNA. TRBV21-1 is tagged as a pseudogene. The CDR3 runs 16 residues. DNA of the CDR3: TGTGCCAGCAGCAAATTCTTTCTCCAGGGGGCAGAGACCCAGTACTTC. It encodes CASSKFFLQGAETQYF.

This chain connects TRBV29-1 to TRBJ1-3; D unresolved. There are 13 residues in the CDR3. Germline V gives CDR1 SQVTM, CDR2 ANQGSEA. Trimming stripped 6 bases from V and 0 bases from J, with 9 bases between. The CDR3 DNA is TGCAGCGTCGGCGAGGCCTCTGGAAACACCATATATTTT. Its protein is CSVGEASGNTIYF.

The chain couples TRBV9 to TRBJ2-6, with a possible D match to TRBD1 (5 bases). Trimming cost V 3 bases and J 4 bases, with 14 bases left between them. The CDR3 consists of 16 residues. Germline values: CDR1 SGDLS, CDR2 YYNGEE. This CDR3 reads CASSAPARVGANVLTF. The CDR3 coding sequence is TGTGCCAGCAGCGCCCCCGCCAGGGTAGGGGCCAACGTCCTGACTTTC.

This clone was seen once. The chain links TRBV2 to TRBJ2-1, with TRBD2 matching over 7 bases. The CDR3 covers 15 residues. Germline V lookup: CDR1 SNHLY, CDR2 FYNNEI. The V segment lost 9 bases and the J segment 5 bases; nucleotides outside the gene matches: 13. CDR3 protein: CASKPPSLADNEQFF. CDR3 bases: TGTGCCAGTAAACCCCCTAGTCTAGCGGACAATGAGCAGTTCTTC.

The rearrangement uses TRBV6-1 and TRBJ1-1, with D possibly being TRBD1 (6 bases). The CDR3 covers 14 residues. Germline V gene sequence: CDR1 MNHNS, CDR2 SASEGT. Trimming cost V 10 bases and J 5 bases, with 20 bases left between them. CDR3: CAIAVPTGLTEAFF. CDR3 DNA sequence: TGTGCCATAGCAGTCCCGACAGGCCTGACTGAAGCTTTCTTT.

J is TRBJ1-5 and V is TRBV2; D call uncertain. Trimming left V 6 bases short and J 3 bases short, with 9 bases between. This CDR3 region has 13 residues. CDR1 is SNHLY, CDR2 FYNNEI, per germline. The CDR3 bases are TGTGCCAGCAGAGAGGAATTCAATCAGCCCCAGCATTTT. Residues: CASREEFNQPQHF.

The V gene is TRBV6-1, the J gene TRBJ2-3; 12 nucleotides agree with TRBD2. In germline, CDR1 is MNHNS, CDR2 SASEGT. CDR3 length equals 17 residues. After removal of 3 bases from V and 3 bases from J, the junction contained 7 bases not matched to a gene. The CDR3 protein is CASSDGPSGRATDTQYF. The CDR3 region has the DNA TGTGCCAGCAGTGATGGGCCTAGCGGGAGGGCGACAGATACGCAGTATTTT.

CDR3 bases: TGTGCCAGTAGTTCACAACACCGGACAGGAGGCTACACCTTC. The encoded protein is CASSSQHRTGGYTF. The chain carries TRBV19 and TRBJ1-2, with 7 positions matching TRBD1. The CDR3 has 14 residues. V gave up 5 bases and J gave up 8 bases; unmatched junction bases: 11. Per the germline V gene, CDR1 is LNHDA and CDR2 is SQIVND (reference sequence).

The chain employs TRBV5-1 and TRBJ2-7; a possible D gene is TRBD1 (5 bases). Trimming pared 0 bases from V and 5 bases from J, leaving 12 bases between. Germline assignment: CDR1 SGHRS and CDR2 YFSETQ. The CDR3 has 14 residues. The CDR3 sequence: CASSLGQSAHEQYF. Here the CDR3 DNA reads TGCGCCAGCAGCTTGGGACAGTCAGCACACGAGCAGTACTTC.

Notes on this clone: Additional DNA sequences in this sample encode the identical CDR3. The CDR3 region is CASSLLAGGGETQYF. For the CDR3, the DNA is TGTGCCAGCAGCTTATTAGCGGGAGGTGGTGAGACCCAGTACTTC. The J gene is TRBJ2-5, the V gene TRBV7-3, with 10 bases that match TRBD2. The CDR3 loop spans 15 amino acids. The V segment lost 2 bases and the J segment 5 bases; nucleotides outside the gene matches: 5. The V gene's germline CDR1 is SGHTA and CDR2 FQGTGA. Together with reference TRBV7-3 and TRBJ2-5, the CDR3 gives the full variable domain: GAGVSQTPSNKVTEKGKYVELRCDPISGHTALYWYRQSLGQGPEFLIYFQGTGAADDSGLPNDRFFAVRPEGSVSTLKIQRTERGDSAVYLCASSLLAGGGETQYFGPGTRLLVL.

The V call is TRBV4-2, the J call TRBJ1-5; D unresolved. The CDR3 has 15 amino acids. V gave up 3 bases and J gave up 1 base, with 10 bases separating them. Germline V CDR1 and CDR2: LGHNA, YNFKEQ. The CDR3 spells CASSQEQSSNQPQHF. The CDR3 DNA sequence: TGTGCCAGCAGCCAGGAACAGAGCAGCAATCAGCCCCAGCATTTT.

CDR3 protein: CASSLADWSQFF. The CDR3 DNA is TGTGCCAGCAGCTTAGCGGACTGGTCCCAGTTCTTC. The chain is built from TRBV7-9 and TRBJ2-1; tentatively, D is TRBD2 (5 bases). Germline values: CDR1 SEHNR, CDR2 FQNEAQ (reference sequence). Trimming removed 0 bases at V and 13 bases at J, with 10 bases between. The CDR3 covers 12 residues.